Presented here are 25 T cell receptor beta chains from one specimen sequenced in a study of blood T cell repertoires in COVID-19. Profiling relied on immunoSEQ multiplex PCR, and the TCRdb table lists in-frame clones only, not all of them. The sample shows 350,000 to 450,000 clones, 89% of them seen only once. Material for sequencing was peripheral blood. Receptor source: a woman aged 40-49 years with COVID-19, enrolled during active disease.

The chain employs TRBV6-5 and TRBJ1-1; unclear D gene. Germline values: CDR1 MNHEY, CDR2 SVGAGI. CDR3 length: 13 residues. Trimming stripped 6 bases from V and 1 base from J, with 9 bases between. The CDR3 here is CASSSSRNTEAFF. CDR3 bases: TGTGCCAGCAGCAGTTCCCGGAACACTGAAGCTTTCTTT.

The chain uses TRBV19 and TRBJ2-7; 9 bases line up with TRBD1. CDR3 size: 15 residues. Losses at the gene ends were 1 base for V and 2 bases for J; bases not matched to a gene: 3. Germline V gene sequence: CDR1 LNHDA, CDR2 SQIVND (reference sequence). CDR3 nucleotides: TGTGCCAGTAGTATAGGGGGACAGGGCACCTACGAGCAGTACTTC. Encoded protein: CASSIGGQGTYEQYF.

This clone was observed a handful of times. V usage is TRBV6-5 and J usage is TRBJ2-1; 9 positions match TRBD2. Germline loops: CDR1 MNHEY, CDR2 SVGAGI. V gave up 6 bases and J gave up 8 bases; unmatched junction bases: 11. CDR3 size: 15 residues. The CDR3 coding sequence is TGTGCCAGCAGCCCGAATAGCGGGAGTATGGATGAGCAGTTCTTC. This translates into CASSPNSGSMDEQFF.

The sample holds one count of this clone. Here the CDR3 reads CASSPVGGRGTEAFF. Written as DNA, the CDR3 is TGTGCCAGCTCCCCAGTGGGGGGGCGAGGCACTGAAGCTTTCTTT. The chain joins TRBV7-8 to TRBJ1-1; D possibly corresponds to TRBD1 (6 bases). In germline, CDR1 is SGHVS, CDR2 FQNEAQ. The V end lost 8 bases, the J end lost 4 bases, and 20 bases lay between the germline ends. The CDR3 runs 15 residues.

This chain uses TRBV5-6 with TRBJ1-5; 7 bases map to TRBD1. The germline gives CDR1 SGHDT, CDR2 YYEEEE. The CDR3 extends over 15 amino acids. The V segment lost 3 bases and the J segment 5 bases; nucleotides outside the gene matches: 8. In DNA form, the CDR3 reads TGTGCCAGCAGCTCGCTCGGGACAGACCATCAGCCCCAGCATTTT. Amino acid sequence: CASSSLGTDHQPQHF. Combining the CDR3 with reference TRBV5-6 and TRBJ1-5 gives the whole variable domain DAGVTQSPTHLIKTRGQQVTLRCSPKSGHDTVSWYQQALGQGPQFIFQYYEEEERQRGNFPDRFSGHQFPNYSSELNVNALLLGDSALYLCASSSLGTDHQPQHFGDGTRLSIL.

The V gene is TRBV19, the J gene TRBJ2-2; 10 nucleotides match TRBD2. V shed 3 bases, J shed 2 bases, and the junction held 3 bases outside the gene matches. Germline V lookup: CDR1 LNHDA, CDR2 SQIVND (reference sequence). This CDR3 region has 16 residues. The CDR3 loop is CASSIRTSGNTGELFF. The CDR3 DNA is TGTGCCAGTAGTATTAGGACTAGCGGAAACACCGGGGAGCTGTTTTTT.

The chain employs TRBV11-2 and TRBJ2-7, with no clear D. Germline CDR1 SGHAT, CDR2 FQNNGV. The CDR3 has 12 amino acids. The V and J ends lost 2 bases and 4 bases respectively, with 6 bases between them. CDR3 sequence reads: CASSLLAYEQYF. CDR3 in DNA: TGTGCCAGCAGCTTATTAGCTTACGAGCAGTACTTC.

Here the CDR3 reads CASSLVGAGGDSPLHF. The CDR3 DNA reads as TGTGCCAGCAGCTTAGTTGGGGCAGGTGGAGATTCACCCCTCCACTTT. The chain employs TRBV11-2 and TRBJ1-6, with D possibly being TRBD1 (5 bases). The germline V gene has CDR1 SGHAT and CDR2 FQNNGV. Trimming cost V 1 base and J 8 bases, with 15 bases left between them. There are 16 residues in the CDR3.

The gene calls are TRBV9 and TRBJ1-2, with 12 bases lining up with TRBD1. Germline V gene data show CDR1 as SGDLS and CDR2 as YYNGEE. The CDR3 covers 16 residues. Trimming removed 4 bases from V and 8 bases from J; junction bases left unmatched: 12. The CDR3 here is CASSSASGTGGRGYTF. The CDR3 DNA is TGTGCCAGCAGCTCAGCCTCCGGGACAGGGGGCCGCGGCTACACCTTC.

Written as DNA, the CDR3 is TGTGCCAGCAGTGGGCAGGGCCTTAGCAATCAGCCCCAGCATTTT. Encoded protein: CASSGQGLSNQPQHF. The chain joins TRBV2 to TRBJ1-5; D may be TRBD1 (5 bases). V shed 4 bases and J shed 0 bases, with 10 bases lying between them. This CDR3 region has 15 residues. Germline CDR1 and CDR2: SNHLY and FYNNEI.

The gene calls are TRBV5-1 and TRBJ2-3, with 8 bases aligning to TRBD2. The CDR3 has 15 residues. With V trimmed by 2 bases and J by 2 bases, 4 bases remained unmatched. Per germline, CDR1 SGHRS and CDR2 YFSETQ. CDR3 sequence: CASSFTSGPTDTQYF. CDR3 nucleotide sequence: TGCGCCAGCAGCTTTACTAGCGGACCCACAGATACGCAGTATTTT.

The chain links TRBV24-1 to TRBJ1-2, with 10 bases that match TRBD1. Germline CDR1 is KGHDR and CDR2 is SFDVKD. The V and J ends lost 8 bases and 3 bases, in that order; junction bases with no gene match: 5. The CDR3 extends over 14 amino acids. In nucleotides, the CDR3 is TGTGCCACCACCTCTGGGACAGGGGACTATGGCTACACCTTC. This codes for CATTSGTGDYGYTF.

The chain combines TRBV29-1 with TRBJ2-5; D remains ambiguous. The CDR3 runs 12 residues. Germline assignment: CDR1 SQVTM and CDR2 ANQGSEA. With 5 bases removed from V and 5 bases from J, the gap between germline ends came to 12 bases. This CDR3 is CSVLGSRETQYF. In nucleotides, the CDR3 is TGCAGCGTTTTGGGCAGCCGGGAGACCCAGTACTTC.

In this sample, this clone turned up a few times. The chain uses TRBV28 and TRBJ2-5, with TRBD1 identical over 9 bases. J lost 9 bases, V lost 5 bases, and 16 bases had no gene match. The CDR3 runs 16 residues. Germline CDR1 and CDR2: MDHEN and SYDVKM. CDR3 sequence: CASSLGGTGPFRAQYF. The CDR3 coding sequence is TGTGCCAGCAGTCTTGGGGGGACAGGGCCCTTTAGGGCCCAGTACTTC.

Note on this clone: The sample contains more than one DNA sequence encoding this CDR3. V and J are TRBV27 and TRBJ1-5, with a weak D call TRBD1 (6 bases). V dropped 2 bases and J dropped 1 base, with 6 bases sitting between them. Germline CDR1 MNHEY, CDR2 SMNVEV (reference sequence). This CDR3 has 14 amino acids. The CDR3, as DNA: TGTGCCAGCAGTTTACAGGGGAGCAATCAGCCCCAGCATTTT. This translates into CASSLQGSNQPQHF.

The J gene is TRBJ1-2, the V gene TRBV9; 10 bases are shared with TRBD1. Germline-derived CDR1 and CDR2 are SGDLS and YYNGEE. The CDR3 extends over 16 amino acids. V lost 6 bases, J lost 1 base, and 9 bases stayed unmatched. The CDR3 sequence: CASTPWGQGLNYGYTF. The CDR3 coding sequence is TGTGCCAGCACCCCGTGGGGACAGGGGCTTAACTATGGCTACACCTTC.

The J gene is TRBJ1-2, the V gene TRBV10-2; D gene ambiguous. V lost 2 bases, J lost 7 bases, and 11 bases lay in between. This CDR3 has 13 residues. The germline CDR1 and CDR2 sequences are WSHSY and SAAADI. The CDR3 protein is CASSEPGVGGYTF. CDR3 DNA sequence: TGCGCCAGCAGTGAGCCCGGGGTAGGTGGCTACACCTTC.

The rearrangement links TRBV7-6 to TRBJ1-5; D not resolved. Trimming removed 2 bases at V and 2 bases at J, with 13 bases between. This CDR3 has 16 amino acids. CDR1 is SGHVS, CDR2 FNYEAQ, per germline. CDR3 coding DNA: TGTGCCAGCAGCTTAAACCCAACTCGGGGCAATCAGCCCCAGCATTTT. Translating it yields CASSLNPTRGNQPQHF.

The rearrangement links TRBV27 to TRBJ1-2; TRBD1 aligns across 10 bases. Trimming removed 5 bases from V and 7 bases from J; junction bases left unmatched: 4. Germline CDR1 is MNHEY and CDR2 is SMNVEV (reference sequence). The CDR3 contains 13 residues. CDR3 sequence reads: CASSADRGLGYTF. The CDR3 region has the DNA TGTGCCAGCAGTGCCGACAGGGGGCTTGGCTACACCTTC.

V gene TRBV21-1 combines with J gene TRBJ2-6; the table's D call TRBD1 went unverified against the DNA. TRBV21-1 is tagged as a pseudogene. CDR3 size: 16 residues. CDR3 loop: CASSKGTGSGANVLTF. The CDR3 region has the DNA TGTGCCAGCAGCAAAGGCACAGGGTCCGGGGCCAACGTCCTGACTTTC.

The V gene is TRBV27, the J gene TRBJ1-1; unclear D gene. This CDR3 is built from 12 residues. V was pared by 3 bases and J by 5 bases, with 7 bases between. Per the germline V gene, CDR1 is MNHEY and CDR2 is SMNVEV (reference sequence). DNA for the CDR3: TGTGCCAGCAGTTTTTCGGGGACTGAAGCTTTCTTT. This sequence encodes CASSFSGTEAFF.

The chain has TRBV18 and TRBJ2-1; 16 bases fit TRBD2. The V segment lost 4 bases and the J segment 10 bases; nucleotides outside the gene matches: 16. This CDR3 contains 19 residues. Per germline, CDR1 KGHSH and CDR2 LQKENI. The CDR3 nucleotides read TGTGCCAGCTCACTACAAGGGACTAGCGGGAGGGCCTCCCAGGGCGAGCAGTTCTTC. Its translation is CASSLQGTSGRASQGEQFF.

This sequence joins TRBV7-2 and TRBJ2-7, with D tentatively TRBD2 (5 bases). The CDR3 is 14 amino acids. Trimming took 3 bases from V and 1 from J, leaving 10 bases between them. Germline V gives CDR1 SGHTA, CDR2 FQGNSA. In nucleotides, the CDR3 is TGTGCCAGCAGCTTTGGCCCGGGGTCCTACGAGCAGTACTTC. Protein: CASSFGPGSYEQYF.

The rearrangement joins TRBV7-2 to TRBJ2-1, with D maybe TRBD1 (6 bases). Germline CDR1 and CDR2: SGHTA and FQGNSA. Trimming cost V 8 bases and J 4 bases, with 15 bases left between them. The length of the CDR3 is 14 residues. Here the CDR3 reads CASRPGDLYNEQFF. The CDR3 nucleotides are TGTGCCAGCCGACCAGGGGATTTATACAATGAGCAGTTCTTC.

This chain links TRBV16 with TRBJ1-5, with unresolved D. The V and J ends lost 2 bases and 1 base respectively, with 6 bases between them. Germline values: CDR1 KGHSY, CDR2 FQNENV. This CDR3 contains 14 residues. CDR3 loop: CASSQITSNQPQHF. DNA of the CDR3: TGTGCCAGCAGCCAAATCACAAGCAATCAGCCCCAGCATTTT.